This TCR beta chain stems from a study of shared clonotypes between healthy human individuals. The study's findings and limits: Richness estimates generally favored naive over memory subsets. Naive CD4 clonotypes overlapped across a few donors at roughly 4.5%.

As concerns this clone: The antigen is unknown.

The method was immunoSEQ multiplex PCR; TCRdb's version includes in-frame clones alone and lacks a portion of them. The sample holds roughly 1 million clones, approximately 72% seen once. The sequence came from a man aged 18 to 30 in good health. The sample was memory CD4+ T cells sorted from blood. As to subset: CD45RA-negative fraction.

The CDR3 sequence: CATSRDFGQGGSGNTIYF. The CDR3 nucleotides read TGTGCCACCAGCAGAGATTTTGGACAGGGCGGCTCTGGAAACACCATATATTTT. This chain connects TRBV15 to TRBJ1-3; 8 positions agree with TRBD1. The J segment lost 0 bases and the V segment lost 0 bases, leaving 7 bases of the junction unmatched. The length of the CDR3 is 18 residues. Per the germline V gene, CDR1 is LNHNV and CDR2 is YYDKDF (reference sequence). Drawing the rest from reference TRBV15 and TRBJ1-3, the complete variable domain is DAMVIQNPRYQVTQFGKPVTLSCSQTLNHNVMYWYQQKSSQAPKLLFHYYDKDFNNEADTPDNFQSRRPNTSFCFLDIRSPGLGDTAMYLCATSRDFGQGGSGNTIYFGEGSWLTVV.